A single sample is the source of the 19 T cell receptor beta chains below, sequenced in a study of T cells after yellow fever vaccination. TCRdb redid the calling of the 5' RACE reads with MiXCR, one entry per CDR3 protein. The table records 300,000 to 400,000 distinct CDR3 sequences, about 8.3% of them present only once. Sample: PBMCs, taken approximately 40 days after the first yellow fever vaccination. These receptors were taken from a young man who received the YFV17D yellow fever vaccine.

CDR3 loop: CASSQNYIGVSNTEAFF. For the CDR3, the DNA is TGCGCCAGCAGCCAAAATTACATCGGGGTTTCGAACACTGAAGCTTTCTTT. This sequence joins TRBV4-3 and TRBJ1-1; D not certain. The CDR3 has 17 amino acids. V lost 2 bases and J lost 1, with 17 bases in between. Germline lookup yields CDR1 LGHNA and CDR2 YSLEER.

In its sample, this clonotype was seen a few times. The V gene is TRBV14, the J gene TRBJ1-6; no clear D. This CDR3 region has 13 residues. Trimming shortened V by 4 bases and J by 14 bases, and 15 bases separated the two germline ends. Germline V CDR1 and CDR2: SGHDN, FVKESK. CDR3 nucleotides: TGTGCCAGCAGCCTTAAACCCAGCCGATCCCTCCACTTT. Translation: CASSLKPSRSLHF.

The CDR3 nucleotides are TGTGCCAGCAGCCGACAGCCACCCGGGGAGCTGTTTTTT. Its translation is CASSRQPPGELFF. The chain carries TRBV14 and TRBJ2-2; D may be TRBD1 (5 bases). CDR3 length: 13 amino acids. CDR1 and CDR2 from the germline V gene are SGHDN and FVKESK. The V end was cut by 4 bases, the J end by 6 bases, with 9 bases between.

This chain joins TRBV5-1 and TRBJ2-2; the match to TRBD1 covers 7 bases. The trim removed 0 bases at V and 7 bases at J, leaving 3 bases unmatched. Per the germline V gene, CDR1 is SGHRS and CDR2 is YFSETQ. This CDR3 region has 14 residues. CDR3 in DNA: TGCGCCAGCAGCTTGGAGGGGGCCGTCGGGGAGCTGTTTTTT. Translating gives CASSLEGAVGELFF.

This clonotype was seen a few times. The rearrangement joins TRBV12-3 or TRBV12-4 to TRBJ2-1; maybe TRBD2 (6 bases). This CDR3 has 20 residues. Trimming stripped 1 base from V and 0 bases from J, with 22 bases between. CDR3 bases: TGTGCCAGCAGTTTAGGGCTACTAGCCCAAAAACTAAGCTCCTACAATGAGCAGTTCTTC. Its protein is CASSLGLLAQKLSSYNEQFF.

This clonotype was counted between two and nine times. The chain carries TRBV24-1 and TRBJ1-2; D is unresolved. The V and J ends lost 1 base and 7 bases respectively, with 6 bases between them. The germline V gene has CDR1 KGHDR and CDR2 SFDVKD. This CDR3 region has 12 residues. The DNA for the CDR3 is TGTGCCACCAGTGATTTCTGGGGTGGCTACACCTTC. This encodes CATSDFWGGYTF.

The V and J genes are TRBV5-4 and TRBJ2-7, with TRBD1 as a possible D gene (6 bases). Trimming pared 0 bases from V and 3 bases from J, leaving 13 bases between. This CDR3 is built from 15 residues. Germline CDR1 reads SGHNT; CDR2 reads YYREEE (reference sequence). The CDR3 protein is CASSLEGQGFYEQYV. The CDR3 DNA sequence: TGTGCCAGCAGCTTGGAAGGGCAGGGGTTCTACGAGCAGTACGTC.

The chain employs TRBV7-2 and TRBJ2-7; 8 bases are a match to TRBD2. CDR3 length equals 16 residues. Trimming cost V 0 bases and J 3 bases; bases outside gene matches: 7. Germline CDR1 and CDR2: SGHTA and FQGNSA. Here the CDR3 DNA reads TGTGCCAGCAGCTTAGCGCTTAGCGGGGAGGACTACGAGCAGTACGTC. This sequence encodes CASSLALSGEDYEQYV.

This clonotype was seen a handful of times. The rearrangement joins TRBV18 to TRBJ1-5, with a weak D call TRBD1 (5 bases). The germline CDR1 and CDR2 sequences are KGHSH and LQKENI. This CDR3 region has 15 residues. V shed 3 bases and J shed 6 bases, with 15 bases lying between them. This CDR3 is CASSPGRGAAQPQHF. The CDR3 DNA reads TGTGCCAGCTCACCCGGGAGGGGAGCGGCTCAGCCCCAGCATTTT.

The chain combines TRBV29-1 with TRBJ1-4; 8 positions match TRBD1. The CDR3 spans 14 residues. The ends lost 5 bases at V and 8 bases at J; junction bases unmatched: 10. The germline gives CDR1 SQVTM, CDR2 ANQGSEA. CDR3 protein: CSVKERTGREKLFF. For the CDR3, the DNA is TGCAGCGTTAAGGAGCGGACAGGGCGCGAAAAACTGTTTTTT.

This clonotype was observed a handful of times. V is TRBV3-1 and J is TRBJ1-2, with D unclear. Deletions cut 1 base from V and 0 bases from J, with 9 bases between. The CDR3 covers 15 residues. The germline gives CDR1 LGHDT, CDR2 YNNKEL (reference sequence). The CDR3 DNA sequence: TGTGCCAGCAGCCAAGGGACGGTAGCTAACTATGGCTACACCTTC. Translation: CASSQGTVANYGYTF.

This clonotype was found a few times. The chain is built from TRBV5-1 and TRBJ2-7; 8 bases agree with TRBD1. Germline lookup yields CDR1 SGHRS and CDR2 YFSETQ. V was clipped by 4 bases and J by 2 bases; unmatched bases: 8. This CDR3 has 15 residues. CDR3 coding DNA: TGCGCCAGCAGCCCTGGGCCAGGGGGCACCTACGAGCAGTACTTC. Amino acids: CASSPGPGGTYEQYF.

This rearrangement joins TRBV27 to TRBJ1-6; the D is unclear. The CDR3 is 15 amino acids. V shed 0 bases and J shed 8 bases, with 11 bases lying between them. The germline CDR1 and CDR2 sequences are MNHEY and SMNVEV (reference sequence). In DNA, the CDR3 is TGTGCCAGCAGTTTATCCGCCTCTGGGGATTCACCCCTCCACTTT. Translation: CASSLSASGDSPLHF.

This clonotype occurred a few times. CDR3 DNA sequence: TGTGCCACCAGTGATAGGAGAGTCCCGGTCGTTCAGTACTTC. Translated, it gives CATSDRRVPVVQYF. The chain employs TRBV24-1 and TRBJ2-4; D is uncertain. This CDR3 spans 14 amino acids. Trimming left V 3 bases short and J 11 bases short, with 16 bases between. In germline, CDR1 is KGHDR, CDR2 SFDVKD.

This chain uses TRBV7-3 with TRBJ2-1; D unresolved. CDR3 length equals 15 residues. The germline gives CDR1 SGHTA, CDR2 FQGTGA. The germline V and J ends were trimmed by 0 bases and 5 bases, with 11 bases remaining between them. CDR3 amino acids: CASSLTFQEDNEQFF. The CDR3 nucleotides are TGTGCCAGCAGCTTAACGTTCCAGGAAGACAATGAGCAGTTCTTC. Based on the CDR3 plus reference TRBV7-3 and TRBJ2-1, the full variable domain is GAGVSQTPSNKVTEKGKYVELRCDPISGHTALYWYRQSLGQGPEFLIYFQGTGAADDSGLPNDRFFAVRPEGSVSTLKIQRTERGDSAVYLCASSLTFQEDNEQFFGPGTRLTVL.

V and J are TRBV12-3 or TRBV12-4 and TRBJ2-1; D is perhaps TRBD2 (7 bases). V gave up 6 bases and J gave up 2 bases, with 14 bases separating them. The CDR3 is 15 residues long. CDR3 nucleotide sequence: TGTGCCAGCAGGCCGGGGGGCCTCACCTACAATGAGCAGTTCTTC. Its protein is CASRPGGLTYNEQFF.

V and J are TRBV20-1 and TRBJ2-3; 13 bases match TRBD2. Losses at the gene ends were 2 bases for V and 6 bases for J; bases not matched to a gene: 11. This CDR3 has 17 residues. Germline assignment: CDR1 DFQATT and CDR2 SNEGSKA (reference sequence). This CDR3 reads CSARNELAGGPWDTQYF. In nucleotides, the CDR3 is TGCAGTGCTAGAAATGAACTAGCGGGGGGGCCATGGGATACGCAGTATTTT.

There are a few counts of this clonotype. The chain employs TRBV20-1 and TRBJ2-5; D is undetermined. V lost 6 bases, J lost 2 bases, and 16 bases lay in between. The CDR3 is 14 residues long. CDR1 is DFQATT and CDR2 is SNEGSKA in the germline V gene (reference sequence). This chain's CDR3 is CSAQRRSGQETQYF. CDR3 bases: TGCAGTGCGCAAAGGCGGTCAGGACAAGAGACCCAGTACTTC.

This clonotype was recorded at least ten times. The chain couples TRBV20-1 to TRBJ2-7; D not certain. The CDR3 extends over 13 amino acids. Germline V CDR1 and CDR2: DFQATT, SNEGSKA (reference sequence). The V end lost 2 bases, the J end lost 3 bases, and 11 bases lay between the germline ends. The DNA for the CDR3 is TGCAGTGCTAGATCCGTCGGGCTCTACGAGCAGTACTTC. This gives the protein CSARSVGLYEQYF.